The present entry profiles one T cell receptor beta chain with its context. The record originates from a study of CD8+ T cells in alopecia areata. Study details: Treated patients took oral tofacitinib at 5 to 10 mg twice daily.

Extraction of RNA preceded its reverse transcription into cDNA, which served as the sequencing template. Clones were sequenced by immunoSEQ multiplex PCR, and TCRdb holds only the in-frame ones, with some missing. The data contain roughly 76,000 clones, about 30% of them singletons. V was clipped by 0 bases and J by 4 bases, with 15 bases between them. The CDR3 contains 17 residues. Germline lookup yields CDR1 SGHTA and CDR2 FQGNSA. The treatment is: oral pan-JAK inhibitor, 5-10 mg twice daily. In alopecia areata patients, both lesional scalp punch biopsies and peripheral blood were collected. The origin of this receptor is a human donor with alopecia areata. The source material was CD8+ T cells sorted from blood, sampled at week 4, from a patient treated with tofacitinib. V and J are TRBV7-2 and TRBJ2-2; unclear D gene. CDR3: CASSLALSALGTGELFF. The CDR3 DNA sequence: TGTGCCAGCAGCTTAGCGTTGAGCGCGCTGGGCACCGGGGAGCTGTTTTTT.